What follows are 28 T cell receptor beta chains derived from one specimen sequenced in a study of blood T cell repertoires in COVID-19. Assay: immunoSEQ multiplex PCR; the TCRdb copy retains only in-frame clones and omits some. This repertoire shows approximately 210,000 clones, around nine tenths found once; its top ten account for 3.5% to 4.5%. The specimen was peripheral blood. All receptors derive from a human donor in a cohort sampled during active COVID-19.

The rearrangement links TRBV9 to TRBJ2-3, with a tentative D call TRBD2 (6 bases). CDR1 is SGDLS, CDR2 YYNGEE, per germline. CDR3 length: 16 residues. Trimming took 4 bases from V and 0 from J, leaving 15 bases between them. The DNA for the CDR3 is TGTGCCAGCAGCCCCCGGTTGGGACTTAGCACAGATACGCAGTATTTT. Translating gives CASSPRLGLSTDTQYF.

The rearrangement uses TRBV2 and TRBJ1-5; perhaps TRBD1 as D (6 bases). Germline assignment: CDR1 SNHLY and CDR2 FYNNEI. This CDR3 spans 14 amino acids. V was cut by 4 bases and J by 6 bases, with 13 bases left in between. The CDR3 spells CASSVHSQGQPQHF. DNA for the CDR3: TGTGCCAGCAGTGTACATTCACAGGGTCAGCCCCAGCATTTT. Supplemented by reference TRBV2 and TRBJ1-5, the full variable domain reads EPEVTQTPSHQVTQMGQEVILRCVPISNHLYFYWYRQILGQKVEFLVSFYNNEISEKSEIFDDQFSVERPDGSNFTLKIRSTKLEDSAMYFCASSVHSQGQPQHFGDGTRLSIL.

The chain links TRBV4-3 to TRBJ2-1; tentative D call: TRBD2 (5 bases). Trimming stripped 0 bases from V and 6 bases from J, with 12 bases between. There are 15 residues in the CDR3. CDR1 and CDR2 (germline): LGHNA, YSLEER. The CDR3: CASSQDWAGFNEQFF. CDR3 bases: TGCGCCAGCAGCCAAGATTGGGCGGGTTTCAATGAGCAGTTCTTC.

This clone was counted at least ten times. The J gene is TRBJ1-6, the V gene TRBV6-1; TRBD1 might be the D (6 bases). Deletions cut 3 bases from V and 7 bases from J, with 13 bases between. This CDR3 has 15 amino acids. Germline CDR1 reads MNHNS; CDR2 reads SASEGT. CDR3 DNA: TGTGCCAGCAGTGACCTCCGGACAGCCAATTCACCCCTCCACTTT. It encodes CASSDLRTANSPLHF.

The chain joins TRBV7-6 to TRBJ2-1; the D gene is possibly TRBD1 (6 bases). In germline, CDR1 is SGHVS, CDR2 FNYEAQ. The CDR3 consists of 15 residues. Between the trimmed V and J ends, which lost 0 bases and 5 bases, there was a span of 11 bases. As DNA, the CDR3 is TGTGCCAGCAGCTTAGCGGGACACGGAGACAATGAGCAGTTCTTC. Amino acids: CASSLAGHGDNEQFF. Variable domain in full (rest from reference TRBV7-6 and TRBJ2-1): GAGVSQSPRYKVTKRGQDVALRCDPISGHVSLYWYRQALGQGPEFLTYFNYEAQQDKSGLPNDRFSAERPEGSISTLTIQRTEQRDSAMYRCASSLAGHGDNEQFFGPGTRLTVL.

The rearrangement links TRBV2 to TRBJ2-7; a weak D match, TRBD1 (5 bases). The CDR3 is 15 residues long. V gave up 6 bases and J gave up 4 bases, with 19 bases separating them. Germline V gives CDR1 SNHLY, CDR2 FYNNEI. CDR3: CASSPPTGHIYEQYF. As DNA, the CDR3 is TGTGCCAGCAGCCCCCCGACCGGACACATTTACGAGCAGTACTTC.

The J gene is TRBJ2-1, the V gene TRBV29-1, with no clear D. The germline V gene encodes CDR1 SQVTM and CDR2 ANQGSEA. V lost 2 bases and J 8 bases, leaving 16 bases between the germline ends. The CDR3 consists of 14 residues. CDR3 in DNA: TGCAGCGTTGAACGAGGTGGCGAAGTCGATGAGCAGTTCTTC. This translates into CSVERGGEVDEQFF.

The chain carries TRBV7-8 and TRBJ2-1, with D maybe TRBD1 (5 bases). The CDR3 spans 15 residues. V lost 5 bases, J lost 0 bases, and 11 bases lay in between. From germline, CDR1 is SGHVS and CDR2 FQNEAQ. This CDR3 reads CASSQQASSYNEQFF. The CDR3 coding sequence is TGTGCCAGCAGCCAACAGGCCAGCTCCTACAATGAGCAGTTCTTC.

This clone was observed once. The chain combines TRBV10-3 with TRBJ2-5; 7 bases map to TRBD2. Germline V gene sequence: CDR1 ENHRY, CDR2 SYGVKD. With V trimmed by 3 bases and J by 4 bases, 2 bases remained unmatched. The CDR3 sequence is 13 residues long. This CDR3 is CAISDGGLETQYF. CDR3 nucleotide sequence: TGTGCCATCAGTGACGGGGGGTTAGAGACCCAGTACTTC.

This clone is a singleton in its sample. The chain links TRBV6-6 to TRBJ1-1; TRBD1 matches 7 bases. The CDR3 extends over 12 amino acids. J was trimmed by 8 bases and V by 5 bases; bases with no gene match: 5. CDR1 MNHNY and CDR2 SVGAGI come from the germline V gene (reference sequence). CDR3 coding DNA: TGTGCCAGCAGTCTCACAGGGGAGGAAGCTTTCTTT. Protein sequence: CASSLTGEEAFF.

The chain's CDR3 is CASSRQGEMNTEAFF. The DNA of the CDR3 is TGTGCCAGCAGCCGACAGGGGGAGATGAACACTGAAGCTTTCTTT. The rearrangement links TRBV11-2 to TRBJ1-1; 9 bases agree with TRBD1. CDR1 SGHAT and CDR2 FQNNGV come from the germline V gene. V was clipped by 5 bases and J by 0 bases; unmatched bases: 4. The CDR3 extends over 15 amino acids.

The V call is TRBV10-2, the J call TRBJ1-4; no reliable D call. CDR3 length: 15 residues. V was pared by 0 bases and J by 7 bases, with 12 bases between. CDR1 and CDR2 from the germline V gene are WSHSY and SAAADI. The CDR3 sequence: CASSESAGWGEKLFF. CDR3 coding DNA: TGCGCCAGCAGTGAGTCGGCGGGCTGGGGTGAAAAACTGTTTTTT.

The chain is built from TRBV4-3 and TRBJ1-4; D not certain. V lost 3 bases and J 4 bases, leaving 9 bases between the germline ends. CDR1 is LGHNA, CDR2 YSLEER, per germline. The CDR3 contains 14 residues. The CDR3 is CASSHGGNNEKLFF. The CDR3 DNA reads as TGCGCCAGCAGCCACGGAGGGAATAATGAAAAACTGTTTTTT.

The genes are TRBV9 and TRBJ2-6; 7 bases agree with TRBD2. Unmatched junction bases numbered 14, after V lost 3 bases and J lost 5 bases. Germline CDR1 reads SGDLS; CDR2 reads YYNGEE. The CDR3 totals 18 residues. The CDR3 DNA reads TGTGCCAGCAGCGCCTCCGGGGGGTACTCTAGTAGGGCCAACGTCCTGACTTTC. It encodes CASSASGGYSSRANVLTF.

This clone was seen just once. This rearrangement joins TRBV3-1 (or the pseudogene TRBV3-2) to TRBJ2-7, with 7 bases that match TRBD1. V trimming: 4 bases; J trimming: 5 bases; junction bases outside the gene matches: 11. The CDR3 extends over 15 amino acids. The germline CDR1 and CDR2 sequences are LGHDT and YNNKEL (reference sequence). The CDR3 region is CASSLGTAARNEQYF. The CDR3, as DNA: TGTGCCAGCAGCCTAGGGACAGCTGCTCGGAACGAGCAGTACTTC.

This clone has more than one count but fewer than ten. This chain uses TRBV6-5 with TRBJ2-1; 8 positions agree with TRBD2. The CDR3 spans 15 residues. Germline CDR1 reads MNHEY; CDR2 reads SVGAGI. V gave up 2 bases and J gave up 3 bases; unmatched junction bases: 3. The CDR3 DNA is TGTGCCAGCAGTTACGTGACTAGCGACTACAATGAGCAGTTCTTC. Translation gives CASSYVTSDYNEQFF.

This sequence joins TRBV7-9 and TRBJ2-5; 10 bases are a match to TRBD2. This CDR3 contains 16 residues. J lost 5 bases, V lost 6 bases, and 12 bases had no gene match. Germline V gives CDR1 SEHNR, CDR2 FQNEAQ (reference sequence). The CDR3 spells CASRPGPSGRGETQYF. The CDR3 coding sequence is TGTGCCAGCAGGCCCGGGCCTAGCGGGAGAGGTGAGACCCAGTACTTC. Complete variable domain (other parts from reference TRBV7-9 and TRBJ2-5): DTGVSQNPRHKITKRGQNVTFRCDPISEHNRLYWYRQTLGQGPEFLTYFQNEAQLEKSRLLSDRFSAERPKGSFSTLEIQRTEQGDSAMYLCASRPGPSGRGETQYFGPGTRLLVL.

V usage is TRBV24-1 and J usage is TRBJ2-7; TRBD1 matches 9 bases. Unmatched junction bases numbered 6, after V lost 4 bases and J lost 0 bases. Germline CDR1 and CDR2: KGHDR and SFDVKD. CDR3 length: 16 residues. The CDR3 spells CATSERGQGASYEQYF. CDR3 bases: TGTGCCACCAGTGAACGGGGACAGGGTGCCTCCTACGAGCAGTACTTC.

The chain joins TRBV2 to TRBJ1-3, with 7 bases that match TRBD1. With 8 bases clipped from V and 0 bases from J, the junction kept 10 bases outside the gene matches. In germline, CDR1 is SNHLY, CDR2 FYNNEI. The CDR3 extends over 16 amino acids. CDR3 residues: CASGQENLNSGNTIYF. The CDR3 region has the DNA TGTGCCAGCGGACAGGAGAATTTAAACTCTGGAAACACCATATATTTT.

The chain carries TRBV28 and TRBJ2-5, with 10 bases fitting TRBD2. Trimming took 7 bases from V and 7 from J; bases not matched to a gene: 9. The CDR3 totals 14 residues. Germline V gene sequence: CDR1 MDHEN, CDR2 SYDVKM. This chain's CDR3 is CASTLSSGGGTQYF. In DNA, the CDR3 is TGTGCCAGCACCCTCTCTAGCGGGGGCGGGACCCAGTACTTC.

The CDR3 protein is CASSYRGWDHSPLHF. CDR3 DNA: TGTGCCAGCAGCTACCGGGGGTGGGACCATTCACCCCTCCACTTT. V gene TRBV21-1 combines with J gene TRBJ1-6. TRBV21-1 corresponds to a pseudogene. CDR3 length equals 15 residues.

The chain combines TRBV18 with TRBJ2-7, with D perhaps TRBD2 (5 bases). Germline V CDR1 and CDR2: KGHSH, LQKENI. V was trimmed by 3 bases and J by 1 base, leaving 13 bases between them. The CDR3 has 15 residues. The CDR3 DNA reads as TGTGCCAGCTCACCCGAGGGCCACAGTTCCTACGAGCAGTACTTC. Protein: CASSPEGHSSYEQYF.

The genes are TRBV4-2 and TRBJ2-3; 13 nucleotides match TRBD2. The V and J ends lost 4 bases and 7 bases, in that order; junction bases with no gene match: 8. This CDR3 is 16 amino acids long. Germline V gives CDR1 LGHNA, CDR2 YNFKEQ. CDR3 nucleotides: TGTGCCAGCAGCCCCGACGGACTAGCGGGAGACCATACGCAGTATTTT. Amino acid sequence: CASSPDGLAGDHTQYF.

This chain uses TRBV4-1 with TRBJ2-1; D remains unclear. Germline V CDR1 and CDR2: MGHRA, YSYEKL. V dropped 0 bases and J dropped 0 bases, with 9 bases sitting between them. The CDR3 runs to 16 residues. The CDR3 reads CASSQDTDSSYNEQFF. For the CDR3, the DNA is TGCGCCAGCAGCCAAGATACAGATAGCTCCTACAATGAGCAGTTCTTC.

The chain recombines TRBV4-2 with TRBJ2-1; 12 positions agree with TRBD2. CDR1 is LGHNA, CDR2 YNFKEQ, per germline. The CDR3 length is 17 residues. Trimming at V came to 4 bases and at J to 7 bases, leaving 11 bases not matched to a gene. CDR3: CASSPRGLAGGKNEQFF. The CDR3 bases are TGTGCCAGCAGCCCGCGAGGGCTAGCGGGGGGGAAAAATGAGCAGTTCTTC.

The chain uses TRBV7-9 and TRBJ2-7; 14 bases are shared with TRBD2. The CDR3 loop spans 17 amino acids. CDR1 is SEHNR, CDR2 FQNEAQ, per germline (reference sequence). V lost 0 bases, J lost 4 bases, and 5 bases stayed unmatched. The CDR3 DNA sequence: TGTGCCAGCAGCTTAGCCGGGACTAGCGGGAGTATATACGAGCAGTACTTC. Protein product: CASSLAGTSGSIYEQYF.

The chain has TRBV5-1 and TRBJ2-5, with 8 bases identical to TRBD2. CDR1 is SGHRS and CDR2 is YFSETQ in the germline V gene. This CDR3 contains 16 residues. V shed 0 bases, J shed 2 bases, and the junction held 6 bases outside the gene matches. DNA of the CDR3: TGCGCCAGCAGCTTGGCGGCTAGCGGGTTACAAGAGACCCAGTACTTC. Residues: CASSLAASGLQETQYF.

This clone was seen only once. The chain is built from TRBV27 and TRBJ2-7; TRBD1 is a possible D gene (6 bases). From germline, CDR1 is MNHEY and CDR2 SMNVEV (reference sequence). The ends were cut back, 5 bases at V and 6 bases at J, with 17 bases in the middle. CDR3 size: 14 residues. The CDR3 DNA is TGTGCCAGCAGTAGCGGCACAGGGCTCCCCGAGCAGTACTTC. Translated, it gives CASSSGTGLPEQYF.